The 21 T cell receptor beta chains below all came from one sample that was sequenced in a study of T-cell memory formation after mild COVID-19. One entry per CDR3 protein, called by TCRdb with MiXCR from the 5' RACE reads. The table has fewer than 700,000 distinct CDR3 sequences, roughly 22% seen once. The specimen was PBMCs or a T cell subset sorted from them (not recorded which). The receptors here all came from an adult woman who had mild COVID-19 (a few samples of this study predate the infection). Cell type and time point are not known.

In its sample, this clonotype was seen a few times. The rearrangement joins TRBV5-1 to TRBJ2-3; D is ambiguous. Trimming shortened V by 2 bases and J by 4 bases, and 11 bases separated the two germline ends. The germline V gene has CDR1 SGHRS and CDR2 YFSETQ. The CDR3 extends over 14 amino acids. The CDR3 loop is CASSLEPLADTQYF. CDR3 sequence (DNA): TGCGCCAGCAGCTTAGAGCCCCTAGCAGATACGCAGTATTTT.

The CDR3 region has the DNA TGTGCCAGCAGCCAGGGATCAGGGGGCCGGGTGAACACTGAAGCTTTCTTT. Translation gives CASSQGSGGRVNTEAFF. V usage is TRBV3-1 and J usage is TRBJ1-1, with TRBD1 matching over 8 bases. V lost 3 bases and J lost 0; bases outside the gene matches: 9. The length of the CDR3 is 17 residues. Germline V gives CDR1 LGHDT, CDR2 YNNKEL (reference sequence).

This clonotype was found many times. V and J are TRBV27 and TRBJ2-1; 7 bases are a match to TRBD2. CDR1 is MNHEY and CDR2 is SMNVEV in the germline V gene (reference sequence). The ends lost 5 bases at V and 6 bases at J; junction bases unmatched: 10. The CDR3 extends over 15 amino acids. CDR3 nucleotides: TGTGCCAGCAGTCCCCAAGGACTAGTTAGCAATGAGCAGTTCTTC. Translated: CASSPQGLVSNEQFF.

This clonotype was recorded a few times. V usage is TRBV7-8 and J usage is TRBJ1-5; D remains ambiguous. The V end was cut by 4 bases, the J end by 7 bases, with 17 bases between. CDR1 SGHVS and CDR2 FQNEAQ come from the germline V gene. The CDR3 loop spans 15 amino acids. The chain's CDR3 is CASSSGLGREQPQHF. The CDR3 nucleotides read TGTGCCAGCAGCTCAGGTTTAGGGCGGGAGCAGCCCCAGCATTTT.

V usage is TRBV10-3 and J usage is TRBJ2-1, with 7 bases fitting TRBD2. The V gene end was trimmed by 6 bases and the J gene end by 0 bases; junction bases not matched to a gene: 8. CDR1 is ENHRY, CDR2 SYGVKD, per germline. There are 16 residues in the CDR3. The CDR3 sequence is CAISLLASSSYNEQFF. The CDR3 nucleotides are TGTGCCATCAGCCTACTAGCGTCCAGCTCCTACAATGAGCAGTTCTTC.

This chain connects TRBV7-2 to TRBJ2-1; D possibly matches TRBD1 or TRBD2 (5 bases each). The germline V and J ends were trimmed by 1 base and 14 bases, with 15 bases remaining between them. Germline CDR1 reads SGHTA; CDR2 reads FQGNSA. The CDR3 loop spans 13 amino acids. This CDR3 reads CASSLGPRDGEFF. In nucleotides, the CDR3 is TGTGCCAGCAGCTTAGGCCCCCGGGACGGGGAGTTCTTC. Full variable domain (remainder filled in from reference TRBV7-2 and TRBJ2-1): GAGVSQSPSNKVTEKGKDVELRCDPISGHTALYWYRQSLGQGLEFLIYFQGNSAPDKSGLPSDRFSAERTGGSVSTLTIQRTQQEDSAVYLCASSLGPRDGEFFGPGTRLTVL.

The gene calls are TRBV12-3 or TRBV12-4 and TRBJ2-7, with D maybe TRBD2 (7 bases). The CDR3 is 14 amino acids. With 7 bases removed from V and 2 bases from J, the gap between germline ends came to 15 bases. CDR3 nucleotide sequence: TGTGCCAGCACCTGGGGGGGGCAAGCCTACGAGCAGTACTTC. Its translation is CASTWGGQAYEQYF.

The chain carries TRBV5-1 and TRBJ2-7, with 7 nucleotides matching TRBD2. Germline CDR1 is SGHRS and CDR2 is YFSETQ. With 4 bases clipped from V and 3 bases from J, the junction kept 7 bases outside the gene matches. This CDR3 is 14 amino acids long. The chain's CDR3 is CASSPAGDLYEQYF. The CDR3 DNA reads TGCGCCAGCAGCCCCGCGGGGGACCTCTACGAGCAGTACTTC.

This clonotype was found a few times. The chain links TRBV29-1 to TRBJ2-3, with a tentative D call TRBD1 (5 bases). Deletions cut 6 bases from V and 6 bases from J, with 25 bases between. The CDR3 has 16 residues. CDR1 SQVTM and CDR2 ANQGSEA come from the germline V gene. The CDR3 DNA sequence: TGCAGCGTCGATGACGTACAGGAGACGTTCACGGATACGCAGTATTTT. Translating it yields CSVDDVQETFTDTQYF.

The chain uses TRBV6-5 and TRBJ1-1; D unclear. Deletions cut 2 bases from V and 0 bases from J, with 10 bases between. CDR1 MNHEY and CDR2 SVGAGI come from the germline V gene. This CDR3 has 15 residues. The CDR3 loop reads CASSYSRGMNTEAFF. CDR3 in DNA: TGTGCCAGCAGTTACAGTCGAGGGATGAACACTGAAGCTTTCTTT.

The genes are TRBV30 and TRBJ1-2, with D uncertain. Trimming left V 3 bases short and J 5 bases short, with 13 bases between. Looked up from germline, CDR1 is GTSNPN and CDR2 is SVGIG (reference sequence). There are 13 residues in the CDR3. The CDR3 nucleotides are TGTGCCTGGAGGGCCAGCTATGCTTATGGCTACACCTTC. It specifies CAWRASYAYGYTF.

This clonotype was observed many times. The rearrangement links TRBV7-3 to TRBJ2-7, with D possibly matching TRBD2 (6 bases). CDR1 is SGHTA and CDR2 is FQGTGA in the germline V gene. The V gene lost 1 base and the J gene lost 0 bases, with 10 bases spanning the gap. The CDR3 spans 15 residues. The CDR3 bases are TGTGCCAGCAGCTTAAGGCGGGGCAGCTCCTACGAGCAGTACTTC. Translation: CASSLRRGSSYEQYF.

J is TRBJ2-1 and V is TRBV7-6, with D tentatively TRBD1 or TRBD2 (6 bases each). V dropped 5 bases and J dropped 0 bases, with 26 bases sitting between them. CDR3 length equals 20 residues. Germline V gene data show CDR1 as SGHVS and CDR2 as FNYEAQ. The CDR3 DNA reads TGTGCCAGCAGCGGGACTCACACCCAGGGGCGAAAAAGCTCCTACAATGAGCAGTTCTTC. Translation: CASSGTHTQGRKSSYNEQFF.

This clonotype was seen more than once but under ten times. This sequence joins TRBV5-1 and TRBJ2-1; TRBD1 matches at 8 bases. After removal of 4 bases from V and 7 bases from J, the junction contained 4 bases not matched to a gene. There are 13 residues in the CDR3. Per germline, CDR1 SGHRS and CDR2 YFSETQ. CDR3 nucleotides: TGCGCCAGCAGCCAGACAGGGGTGAATGAGCAGTTCTTC. Its protein product is CASSQTGVNEQFF.

The chain carries TRBV7-9 and TRBJ1-5, with 7 nucleotides matching TRBD1. The CDR3 spans 15 residues. CDR1 and CDR2 (germline): SEHNR, FQNEAQ (reference sequence). The J segment lost 3 bases and the V segment lost 5 bases, leaving 7 bases of the junction unmatched. The CDR3 DNA is TGTGCCAGCAGCCCCGTGACAGGGTTCAATCAGCCCCAGCATTTT. Translating it yields CASSPVTGFNQPQHF.

In its sample, this clonotype was seen a few times. The rearrangement links TRBV7-9 to TRBJ2-3, with a possible D match to TRBD1 (6 bases). Looked up from germline, CDR1 is SEHNR and CDR2 is FQNEAQ (reference sequence). The length of the CDR3 is 16 residues. V lost 1 base, J lost 3 bases, and 14 bases lay in between. The CDR3 DNA reads TGTGCCAGCAGCTTAGGGCTGTACAGGGCGACAGATACGCAGTATTTT. The encoded protein is CASSLGLYRATDTQYF.

The gene calls are TRBV6-1 and TRBJ2-3, with no clear D. Trimming removed 7 bases from V and 14 bases from J, with 10 bases in between. This CDR3 has 9 amino acids. Looked up from germline, CDR1 is MNHNS and CDR2 is SASEGT. For the CDR3, the DNA is TGTGCCAGCACCGACCCCCCGTATTTT. It yields the protein CASTDPPYF.

V gene TRBV5-6 combines with J gene TRBJ2-5, with 7 bases identical to TRBD2. Germline values: CDR1 SGHDT, CDR2 YYEEEE. This CDR3 contains 15 residues. The V segment lost 2 bases and the J segment 4 bases; nucleotides outside the gene matches: 8. CDR3 loop: CASSFWTRRAETQYF. The DNA of the CDR3 is TGTGCCAGCAGCTTCTGGACTAGACGAGCAGAGACCCAGTACTTC.

The rearrangement links TRBV30 to TRBJ2-5, with a weak D call TRBD1 (6 bases). Trimming shortened V by 3 bases and J by 5 bases, and 16 bases separated the two germline ends. CDR3 length: 14 amino acids. The germline V gene has CDR1 GTSNPN and CDR2 SVGIG (reference sequence). The CDR3: CAWSGQLGGETQYF. Written as DNA, the CDR3 is TGTGCCTGGAGCGGACAGCTAGGCGGGGAGACCCAGTACTTC.

The chain recombines TRBV7-9 with TRBJ1-2, with 7 bases lining up with TRBD1. Germline V gene lookup returns CDR1 SEHNR and CDR2 FQNEAQ (reference sequence). J gave up 7 bases and V 10 bases, and 12 bases lay outside the gene matches. The CDR3 covers 13 residues. CDR3 bases: TGTGCCATCGCGACAGGGCAAGTCTCTGGCTACACCTTC. The encoded protein is CAIATGQVSGYTF.

This clonotype came up once. The chain is built from TRBV30 and TRBJ1-5, with TRBD1 matching over 7 bases. This CDR3 spans 14 amino acids. The germline V gene has CDR1 GTSNPN and CDR2 SVGIG (reference sequence). V lost 5 bases to trimming and J lost 4 bases; unmatched junction nucleotides: 8. CDR3 region: CAWEQGSGNQPQHF. The CDR3, as DNA: TGTGCCTGGGAACAGGGGTCGGGTAATCAGCCCCAGCATTTT.